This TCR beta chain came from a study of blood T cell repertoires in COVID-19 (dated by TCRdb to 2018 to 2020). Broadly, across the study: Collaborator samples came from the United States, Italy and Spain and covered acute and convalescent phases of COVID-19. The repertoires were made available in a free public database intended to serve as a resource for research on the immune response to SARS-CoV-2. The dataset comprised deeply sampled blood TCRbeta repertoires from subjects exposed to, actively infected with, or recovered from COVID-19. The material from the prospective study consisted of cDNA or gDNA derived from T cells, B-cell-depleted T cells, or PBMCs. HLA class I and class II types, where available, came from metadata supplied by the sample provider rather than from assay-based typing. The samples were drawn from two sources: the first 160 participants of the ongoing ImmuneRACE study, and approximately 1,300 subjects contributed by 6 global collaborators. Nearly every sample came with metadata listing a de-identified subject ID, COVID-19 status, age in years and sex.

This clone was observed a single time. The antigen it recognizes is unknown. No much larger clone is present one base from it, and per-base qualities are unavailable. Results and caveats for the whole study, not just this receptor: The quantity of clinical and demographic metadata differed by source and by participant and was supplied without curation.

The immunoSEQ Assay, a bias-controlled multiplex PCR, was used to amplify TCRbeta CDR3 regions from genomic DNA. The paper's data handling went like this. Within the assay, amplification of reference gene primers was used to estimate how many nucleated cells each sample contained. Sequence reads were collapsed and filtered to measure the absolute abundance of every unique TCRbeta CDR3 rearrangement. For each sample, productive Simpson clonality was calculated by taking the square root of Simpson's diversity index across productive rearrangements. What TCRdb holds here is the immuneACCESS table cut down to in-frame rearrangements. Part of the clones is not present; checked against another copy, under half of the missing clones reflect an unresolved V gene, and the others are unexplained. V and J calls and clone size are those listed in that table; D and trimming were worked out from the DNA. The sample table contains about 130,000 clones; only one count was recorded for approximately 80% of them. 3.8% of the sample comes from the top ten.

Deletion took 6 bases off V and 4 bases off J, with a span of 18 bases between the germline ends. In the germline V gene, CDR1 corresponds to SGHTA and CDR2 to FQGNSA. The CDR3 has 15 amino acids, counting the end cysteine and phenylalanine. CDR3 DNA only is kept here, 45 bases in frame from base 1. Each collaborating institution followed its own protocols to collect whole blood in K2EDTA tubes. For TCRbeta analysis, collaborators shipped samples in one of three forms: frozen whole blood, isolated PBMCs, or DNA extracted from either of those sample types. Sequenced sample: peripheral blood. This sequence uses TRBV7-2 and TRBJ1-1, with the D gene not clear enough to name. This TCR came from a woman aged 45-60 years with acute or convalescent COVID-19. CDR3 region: CASSPSRWSGTEAFF. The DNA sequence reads TGTGCCAGCAGTCCATCTCGGTGGTCGGGCACTGAAGCTTTCTTT.